The rows below give T cell receptor beta chains drawn from one sample of a study of blood T cell repertoires in COVID-19. TCRdb keeps only in-frame clones here, not all; method: immunoSEQ multiplex PCR. The data hold 350,000 to 400,000 clones, with 70% to 90% observed a single time. Sample: PBMCs or T cells enriched from blood (not recorded which). All receptors derive from a woman aged 25 to 39 with acute COVID-19. CDR3s include the opening cysteine and the closing phenylalanine or tryptophan. D genes are given only for firm matches. Rows give clone size only sometimes, using once, few, many, or a class for an expanded clone.

v_call	d_call	clone_size	j_call	cdr3_aa	cdr3_nt
TRBV2	TRBD1	-	TRBJ1-4	CASNTRQGGSGEKLFF	TGTGCCAGCAACACACGACAGGGTGGGTCTGGAGAAAAACTGTTTTTT
TRBV24-1	-	-	TRBJ1-6	CATGGTLRRLNSPLHF	TGTGCCACCGGGGGGACCCTTCGACGATTAAATTCACCCCTCCACTTT
TRBV10-3	TRBD1	-	TRBJ1-1	CAISTNRGPGTEAFF	TGTGCCATCAGTACAAACAGGGGGCCGGGCACTGAAGCTTTCTTT
TRBV30	TRBD1	few	TRBJ1-4	CAWRRTGGTNEKLFF	TGTGCCTGGAGGAGGACAGGGGGTACTAATGAAAAACTGTTTTTT
TRBV3-1/TRBV3-2	TRBD1	-	TRBJ1-2	CASSHWDRANYGYTF	TGTGCCAGCAGCCACTGGGACAGGGCCAACTATGGCTACACCTTC
TRBV7-2	-	-	TRBJ2-1	CASSLGLYNEQFF	TGTGCCAGCAGCTTGGGACTTTACAATGAGCAGTTCTTC
TRBV3-1/TRBV3-2	-	-	TRBJ2-7	CASQPSGGRVYEQYF	TGTGCCAGCCAACCAAGTGGCGGCAGGGTCTACGAGCAGTACTTC
TRBV30	-	-	TRBJ1-2	CAWRAFGEGYTF	-
TRBV6-1	-	-	TRBJ1-2	CASSEVHGRTYYGYTF	TGTGCCAGCAGTGAAGTTCATGGTCGAACTTACTATGGCTACACCTTC
TRBV6-5	TRBD2	few	TRBJ2-7	CASSWAGGRYEQYF	TGTGCCAGCAGTTGGGCGGGGGGACGATACGAGCAGTACTTC
TRBV19	TRBD1	-	TRBJ1-2	CASSSWMGDRGNYGYTF	TGTGCCAGTAGTTCATGGATGGGGGACAGGGGTAACTATGGCTACACCTTC
TRBV4-1	TRBD2	-	TRBJ2-7	CASSQVGTSGTYEQYF	TGCGCCAGCAGCCAGGTGGGGACTAGCGGGACCTACGAGCAGTACTTC
TRBV7-2	-	-	TRBJ1-1	CASSFVTRNTEAFF	TGTGCCAGCAGCTTCGTGACAAGGAACACTGAAGCTTTCTTT